A single sample is the source of the 25 T cell receptor beta chains below, sequenced in a study of blood T cell repertoires in COVID-19. The repertoire was sequenced with immunoSEQ multiplex PCR; TCRdb's copy has only in-frame clones and lacks some. Of about 170,000 clones listed, approximately 84% are singletons. The source material was peripheral blood. The receptors come from a man in his 70s with active or convalescent COVID-19.

Written as DNA, the CDR3 is TGTGCCAGCAGTCCAACTAGGCTTGGAGAGACCCAGTACTTC. As protein: CASSPTRLGETQYF. This sequence joins TRBV27 and TRBJ2-5, with D perhaps TRBD2 (5 bases). Trimming left V 5 bases short and J 4 bases short, with 14 bases between. The CDR3 runs to 14 residues. The germline V gene has CDR1 MNHEY and CDR2 SMNVEV (reference sequence).

This rearrangement joins TRBV7-2 to TRBJ2-3; D remains ambiguous. The V end was cut by 2 bases, the J end by 5 bases, with 8 bases between. Per the germline V gene, CDR1 is SGHTA and CDR2 is FQGNSA. The CDR3 has 13 amino acids. CDR3 sequence (DNA): TGTGCCAGCAGCTTAATGGGCCAAGATACGCAGTATTTT. Translating it yields CASSLMGQDTQYF.

The chain recombines TRBV7-9 with TRBJ1-5; 7 positions agree with TRBD1. J lost 5 bases, V lost 6 bases, and 4 bases had no gene match. This CDR3 region has 13 residues. Germline V lookup: CDR1 SEHNR, CDR2 FQNEAQ (reference sequence). Here the CDR3 reads CASRETGDQPQHF. Written as DNA, the CDR3 is TGTGCCAGCAGGGAAACAGGGGATCAGCCCCAGCATTTT.

V usage is TRBV11-3 and J usage is TRBJ2-7; TRBD2 matches at 7 bases. V shed 1 base and J 5 bases; nucleotides not matched to a gene: 5. Germline assignment: CDR1 SGHNT and CDR2 YENEEA. The CDR3 loop spans 14 amino acids. CDR3: CASSLAAGSHEQYF. In DNA form, the CDR3 reads TGTGCCAGCAGCTTAGCAGCGGGAAGCCACGAGCAGTACTTC.

The rearrangement links TRBV10-3 to TRBJ2-5; TRBD2 is a possible D gene (5 bases). The CDR3 length is 14 residues. V dropped 3 bases and J dropped 5 bases, with 13 bases sitting between them. CDR1 is ENHRY, CDR2 SYGVKD, per germline. CDR3 sequence (DNA): TGTGCCATCAGTGATTCGAGCGGTTCGGAGACCCAGTACTTC. It translates to CAISDSSGSETQYF.

The gene calls are TRBV6-5 and TRBJ2-6; D gene uncertain. The germline V and J ends were trimmed by 5 bases and 2 bases, with 10 bases remaining between them. The germline V gene encodes CDR1 MNHEY and CDR2 SVGAGI. There are 15 residues in the CDR3. The CDR3 sequence is CASSRDWAGANVLTF. CDR3 DNA: TGTGCCAGCAGTAGAGACTGGGCTGGGGCCAACGTCCTGACTTTC.

The V call is TRBV18, the J call TRBJ1-5; a weak D match, TRBD1 (5 bases). V was shortened by 3 bases and J by 0 bases, with 15 bases between the two germline ends. The CDR3 runs to 17 residues. CDR1 is KGHSH and CDR2 is LQKENI in the germline V gene. CDR3 region: CASSPGTGAFSNQPQHF. In DNA form, the CDR3 reads TGTGCCAGCTCACCCGGAACTGGGGCATTTAGCAATCAGCCCCAGCATTTT.

The chain joins TRBV4-3 to TRBJ2-7, with 11 positions matching TRBD2. This CDR3 spans 13 amino acids. V was clipped by 4 bases and J by 6 bases; unmatched bases: 2. Germline V CDR1 and CDR2: LGHNA, YSLEER. Here the CDR3 DNA reads TGCGCCAGCAGCCTAGCGGGAGGGAGCGAGCAGTACTTC. Amino acids: CASSLAGGSEQYF.

This clone was seen many times. This chain uses TRBV6-4 with TRBJ1-6; perhaps TRBD1 as D (6 bases). Between the trimmed V and J ends, which lost 3 bases and 9 bases, there was a span of 12 bases. The CDR3 covers 14 residues. Germline lookup yields CDR1 MRHNA and CDR2 SNTAGT. CDR3 residues: CASSERDNRSPLHF. The CDR3 DNA reads TGTGCCAGCAGTGAACGGGACAATCGTTCACCCCTCCACTTT.

The V and J genes are TRBV18 and TRBJ1-2; 8 nucleotides agree with TRBD1. This CDR3 contains 13 residues. With 2 bases clipped from V and 8 bases from J, the junction kept 4 bases outside the gene matches. Germline CDR1 is KGHSH and CDR2 is LQKENI. CDR3 protein: CASSPGQGEGYTF. In DNA, the CDR3 is TGTGCCAGCTCACCAGGACAGGGTGAGGGCTACACCTTC. Full variable domain (rest looked up from reference TRBV18 and TRBJ1-2): NAGVMQNPRHLVRRRGQEARLRCSPMKGHSHVYWYRQLPEEGLKFMVYLQKENIIDESGMPKERFSAEFPKEGPSILRIQQVVRGDSAAYFCASSPGQGEGYTFGSGTRLTVV.

A single count supports this clone. This chain connects TRBV27 to TRBJ1-1, with 8 bases matching TRBD1. The V gene's germline CDR1 is MNHEY and CDR2 SMNVEV (reference sequence). Trimming removed 7 bases from V and 1 base from J; junction bases left unmatched: 14. This CDR3 has 17 amino acids. The CDR3 nucleotides read TGTGCCAGCACTACCTCCGGCAGGGGGCAAAGGAACACTGAAGCTTTCTTT. Protein product: CASTTSGRGQRNTEAFF.

In this sample, this clone turned up a few times. The J gene is TRBJ2-7, the V gene TRBV5-1, with 10 bases identical to TRBD2. There are 14 residues in the CDR3. J lost 7 bases, V lost 6 bases, and 10 bases had no gene match. Germline V gives CDR1 SGHRS, CDR2 YFSETQ. CDR3 nucleotide sequence: TGCGCCAGCACAGTCCTAGCGGGAGCTAGGGAGCAGTACTTC. Translating it yields CASTVLAGAREQYF.

Only one count was recorded for this clone. The V gene is TRBV5-5, the J gene TRBJ2-7, with TRBD1 matching over 12 bases. Germline V gives CDR1 SGHKS, CDR2 YYEKEE (reference sequence). The length of the CDR3 is 16 residues. After removal of 4 bases from V and 7 bases from J, the junction contained 12 bases not matched to a gene. The CDR3 DNA sequence: TGTGCCAGCAGCCCCCGGGACAGGGGGCTCACGGGGGAGCAGTACTTC. Residues: CASSPRDRGLTGEQYF.

The sample holds one count of this clone. The chain has TRBV7-2 and TRBJ1-2; possible D gene TRBD1, 5 bases. The CDR3 runs to 13 residues. The V end was cut by 4 bases, the J end by 6 bases, with 12 bases between. CDR1 and CDR2 (germline): SGHTA, FQGNSA. The CDR3 sequence: CASSSQGGDGYTF. The DNA of the CDR3 is TGTGCCAGCAGCTCTCAGGGTGGGGATGGCTACACCTTC.

The chain recombines TRBV19 with TRBJ1-1; 8 nucleotides match TRBD1. With 4 bases clipped from V and 5 bases from J, the junction kept 6 bases outside the gene matches. CDR1 and CDR2 (germline): LNHDA, SQIVND (reference sequence). This CDR3 spans 14 amino acids. CDR3 sequence reads: CASSNQGARTEAFF. In DNA, the CDR3 is TGTGCCAGTAGTAACCAGGGGGCCCGAACTGAAGCTTTCTTT.

This sequence joins TRBV5-4 and TRBJ2-3, with 14 bases aligning to TRBD2. CDR3 length equals 17 residues. Trimming removed 4 bases from V and 4 bases from J; junction bases left unmatched: 8. The germline CDR1 and CDR2 sequences are SGHNT and YYREEE (reference sequence). Here the CDR3 reads CASSPPGTSGGADTQYF. The CDR3 bases are TGTGCCAGCAGCCCACCCGGGACTAGCGGGGGTGCAGATACGCAGTATTTT.

The gene calls are TRBV11-3 and TRBJ2-1, with a weak D call TRBD1 (5 bases). V lost 2 bases, J lost 5 bases, and 16 bases lay in between. Germline V gene data show CDR1 as SGHNT and CDR2 as YENEEA. The CDR3 extends over 16 amino acids. The CDR3 DNA reads as TGTGCCAGCAGCTTAAGACGTTCTGGGGCCAACAATGAGCAGTTCTTC. Encoded protein: CASSLRRSGANNEQFF. The whole variable domain, filled in from reference TRBV11-3 and TRBJ2-1, reads EAGVVQSPRYKIIEKKQPVAFWCNPISGHNTLYWYLQNLGQGPELLIRYENEEAVDDSQLPKDRFSAERLKGVDSTLKIQPAELGDSAVYLCASSLRRSGANNEQFFGPGTRLTVL.

This chain connects TRBV6-2 or TRBV6-3 to TRBJ2-3; D is possibly TRBD2 (6 bases). V lost 5 bases and J lost 4, with 19 bases in between. The CDR3 contains 16 residues. Germline-derived CDR1 and CDR2 are MNHEY and SVGEGT. CDR3 nucleotide sequence: TGTGCCAGCAGTCTTAGTAGGGAGGCGGGCTCAGATACGCAGTATTTT. This translates into CASSLSREAGSDTQYF.

The V gene is TRBV28, the J gene TRBJ1-3; 7 bases are a match to TRBD1. The V and J ends lost 3 bases and 0 bases, in that order; junction bases with no gene match: 8. Germline V gene data show CDR1 as MDHEN and CDR2 as SYDVKM. The CDR3 extends over 17 amino acids. The CDR3 DNA follows: TGTGCCAGCAGTTTGGCCCTGGGACAGAGCTCTGGAAACACCATATATTTT. This sequence encodes CASSLALGQSSGNTIYF.

The rearrangement joins TRBV19 to TRBJ1-4; D not certain. This CDR3 region has 13 residues. Germline V lookup: CDR1 LNHDA, CDR2 SQIVND (reference sequence). Trimming cost V 10 bases and J 0 bases, with 9 bases left between them. DNA of the CDR3: TGTGCCACCAACAGAGCAACTAATGAAAAACTGTTTTTT. Its protein is CATNRATNEKLFF.

The chain is built from TRBV19 and TRBJ2-7, with 9 nucleotides matching TRBD2. This CDR3 is 17 amino acids long. Germline V gives CDR1 LNHDA, CDR2 SQIVND (reference sequence). J gave up 0 bases and V 3 bases, and 9 bases lay outside the gene matches. The CDR3, as DNA: TGTGCCAGTAGTATCGGGGGTAGCGGGAGCGGCTCCTACGAGCAGTACTTC. This encodes CASSIGGSGSGSYEQYF.

This clone was found once. The chain recombines TRBV27 with TRBJ1-5; 7 bases map to TRBD1. V dropped 3 bases and J dropped 5; count of bases not matched to a gene: 7. The CDR3 is 15 amino acids. Germline V gene sequence: CDR1 MNHEY, CDR2 SMNVEV (reference sequence). This CDR3 reads CASSFAGGWDQPQHF. In nucleotides, the CDR3 is TGTGCCAGCAGTTTCGCAGGGGGGTGGGATCAGCCCCAGCATTTT.

The chain has TRBV2 and TRBJ2-7, with no clear D. The germline V gene encodes CDR1 SNHLY and CDR2 FYNNEI. The CDR3 extends over 13 amino acids. Trimming removed 4 bases at V and 4 bases at J, with 11 bases between. CDR3 loop: CASSGSSWYEQYF. The CDR3 region has the DNA TGTGCCAGCAGTGGTTCTAGTTGGTACGAGCAGTACTTC.

This clone was recorded many times. The chain recombines TRBV11-3 with TRBJ1-1; unclear D gene. Germline CDR1 and CDR2: SGHNT and YENEEA. Trimming removed 4 bases at V and 10 bases at J, with 16 bases between. The CDR3 consists of 13 residues. The CDR3 DNA is TGTGCCAGCAGCTCCTCCAACCAACGCGGAGCTTTCTTT. Its translation is CASSSSNQRGAFF.

The chain couples TRBV3-1 (or the pseudogene TRBV3-2) to TRBJ2-5, with 7 bases matching TRBD2. The junction had 5 bases not matched to a gene; V was cut back by 4 bases and J by 3 bases. Germline loops: CDR1 LGHDT, CDR2 YNNKEL (reference sequence). The CDR3 is 14 residues long. CDR3 residues: CASSRTSGEETQYF. For the CDR3, the DNA is TGTGCCAGCAGCCGGACGAGCGGGGAAGAGACCCAGTACTTC.